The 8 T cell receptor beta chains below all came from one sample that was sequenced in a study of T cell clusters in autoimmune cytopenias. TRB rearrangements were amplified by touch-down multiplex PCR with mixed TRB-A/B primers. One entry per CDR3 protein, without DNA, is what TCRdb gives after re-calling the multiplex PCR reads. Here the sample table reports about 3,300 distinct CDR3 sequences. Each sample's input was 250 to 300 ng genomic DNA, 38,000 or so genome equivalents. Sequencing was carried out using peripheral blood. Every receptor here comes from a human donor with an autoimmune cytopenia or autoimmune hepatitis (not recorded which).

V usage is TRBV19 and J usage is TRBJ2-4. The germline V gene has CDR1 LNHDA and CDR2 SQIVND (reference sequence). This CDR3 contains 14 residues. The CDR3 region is CASSISTSRPIQYF. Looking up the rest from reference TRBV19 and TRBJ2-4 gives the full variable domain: DGGITQSPKYLFRKEGQNVTLSCEQNLNHDAMYWYRQDPGQGLRLIYYSQIVNDFQKGDIAEGYSVSREKKESFPLTVTSAQKNPTAFYLCASSISTSRPIQYFGAGTRLSVL.

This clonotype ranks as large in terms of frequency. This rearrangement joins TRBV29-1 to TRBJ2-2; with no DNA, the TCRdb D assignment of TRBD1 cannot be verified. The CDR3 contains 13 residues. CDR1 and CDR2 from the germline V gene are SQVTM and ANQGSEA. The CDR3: CSVVGRNTGELFF.

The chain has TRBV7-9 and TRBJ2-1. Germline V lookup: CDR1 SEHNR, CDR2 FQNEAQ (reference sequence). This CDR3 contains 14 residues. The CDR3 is CASSLYGDYNEQFF.

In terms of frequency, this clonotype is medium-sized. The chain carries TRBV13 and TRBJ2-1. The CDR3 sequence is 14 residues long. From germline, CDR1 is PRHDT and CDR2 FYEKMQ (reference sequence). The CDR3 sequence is CASSFQASANEQFF.

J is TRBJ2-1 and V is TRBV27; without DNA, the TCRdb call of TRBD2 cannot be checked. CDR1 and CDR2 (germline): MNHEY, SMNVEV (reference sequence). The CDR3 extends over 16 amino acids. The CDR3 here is CASSPRTSGGYNEQFF.

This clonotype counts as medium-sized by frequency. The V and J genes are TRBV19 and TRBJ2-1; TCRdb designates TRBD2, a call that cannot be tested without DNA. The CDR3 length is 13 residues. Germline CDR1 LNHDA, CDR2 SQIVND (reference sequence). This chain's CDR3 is CASSMAPYNEQFF.

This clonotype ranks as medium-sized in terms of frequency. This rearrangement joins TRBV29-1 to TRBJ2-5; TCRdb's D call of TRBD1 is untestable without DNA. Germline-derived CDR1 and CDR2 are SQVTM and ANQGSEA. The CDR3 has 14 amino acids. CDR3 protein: CSFAGTGHQETQYF.

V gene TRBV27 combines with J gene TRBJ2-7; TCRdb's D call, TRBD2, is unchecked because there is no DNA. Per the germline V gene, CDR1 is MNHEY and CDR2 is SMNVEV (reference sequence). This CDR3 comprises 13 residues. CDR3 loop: CASSARGEGEQYF.